These 24 T cell receptor beta chains were sequenced from one sample in a study of cytomegalovirus exposure and HLA in healthy donors. The study ran its PCR with 60 Vbeta and 13 Jbeta primers. TCRdb keeps only in-frame clones here, not all; method: immunoSEQ multiplex PCR. The data show about 160,000 clones, with roughly 80% seen just once and 7.5% to 9.5% held by the top ten. The sample comprised PBMCs. The receptors were sampled from a male donor in good health and CMV-seropositive.

This chain connects TRBV30 to TRBJ1-6, with TRBD1 matching over 9 bases. The germline V gene has CDR1 GTSNPN and CDR2 SVGIG (reference sequence). This CDR3 has 14 amino acids. Germline trimming cut 1 base from V and 7 bases from J; bases unmatched to any gene: 2. In nucleotides, the CDR3 is TGTGCCTGGAGTGAGGGACAGGGCAATTCACCCCTCCACTTT. Encoded protein: CAWSEGQGNSPLHF. Drawing the rest from reference TRBV30 and TRBJ1-6, the complete variable domain is SQTIHQWPATLVQPVGSPLSLECTVEGTSNPNLYWYRQAAGRGLQLLFYSVGIGQISSEVPQNLSASRPQDRQFILSSKKLLLSDSGFYLCAWSEGQGNSPLHFGNGTRLTVT.

The table lists this clone with a few counts. The chain links TRBV7-9 to TRBJ2-4; D possibly corresponds to TRBD2 (5 bases). Germline CDR1 and CDR2: SEHNR and FQNEAQ (reference sequence). With 3 bases removed from V and 8 bases from J, the gap between germline ends came to 14 bases. CDR3 length: 14 residues. The DNA of the CDR3 is TGTGCCAGCAGCTTTTACACCCTGCGGGACATTCAGTACTTC. This sequence encodes CASSFYTLRDIQYF.

This clone showed up just once. This chain links TRBV5-4 with TRBJ2-7; 11 bases align to TRBD2. The CDR3 consists of 13 residues. Germline V gene lookup returns CDR1 SGHNT and CDR2 YYREEE (reference sequence). Trimming at V came to 4 bases and at J to 12 bases, leaving 9 bases not matched to a gene. CDR3 nucleotide sequence: TGTGCCAGCAGCGCCGGACTAGCGGGTACATTGTACTTC. This encodes CASSAGLAGTLYF. The complete variable domain, with remaining parts taken from reference TRBV5-4 and TRBJ2-7, reads ETGVTQSPTHLIKTRGQQVTLRCSSQSGHNTVSWYQQALGQGPQFIFQYYREEENGRGNFPPRFSGLQFPNYSSELNVNALELDDSALYLCASSAGLAGTLYFGPGTRLTVT.

This rearrangement joins TRBV6-6 to TRBJ1-4; 7 nucleotides line up with TRBD1. The germline gives CDR1 MNHNY, CDR2 SVGAGI (reference sequence). The CDR3 is made up of 14 amino acids. The trim removed 6 bases at V and 8 bases at J, leaving 9 bases unmatched. The CDR3 DNA sequence: TGTGCCAGCAGCCATCGGAGAGGGGGCGAAAAACTGTTTTTT. Amino acid sequence: CASSHRRGGEKLFF.

V gene TRBV21-1 combines with J gene TRBJ2-7; the D call TRBD2 from the table was never checked on the DNA. TRBV21-1 constitutes a pseudogene. The CDR3 is 16 amino acids. CDR3 coding DNA: TGTGCCAGCAGCAAAGCAAGGACTAGCACCGGCTACGAGCAGTACTTC. It yields the protein CASSKARTSTGYEQYF.

The V gene is TRBV7-9, the J gene TRBJ1-1; D not resolved. Germline values: CDR1 SEHNR, CDR2 FQNEAQ (reference sequence). The CDR3 covers 12 residues. Between the trimmed V and J ends, which lost 6 bases and 2 bases, there was a span of 7 bases. This chain's CDR3 is CASSRGNTEAFF. In nucleotides, the CDR3 is TGTGCCAGCAGTCGGGGTAACACTGAAGCTTTCTTT. Combining the CDR3 with reference TRBV7-9 and TRBJ1-1 gives the whole variable domain DTGVSQNPRHKITKRGQNVTFRCDPISEHNRLYWYRQTLGQGPEFLTYFQNEAQLEKSRLLSDRFSAERPKGSFSTLEIQRTEQGDSAMYLCASSRGNTEAFFGQGTRLTVV.

The rearrangement links TRBV11-2 to TRBJ1-1; perhaps TRBD1 as D (6 bases). Trimming cost V 4 bases and J 5 bases, with 17 bases left between them. The CDR3 runs 15 residues. Germline V gene lookup returns CDR1 SGHAT and CDR2 FQNNGV. For the CDR3, the DNA is TGTGCCAGCAGCTCACTAACAGGGTTGGGAACTGAAGCTTTCTTT. This codes for CASSSLTGLGTEAFF.

A single count supports this clone. V gene TRBV25-1 combines with J gene TRBJ2-5; TRBD2 matches 7 bases. The CDR3 has 12 amino acids. Trimming took 3 bases from V and 5 from J; bases not matched to a gene: 0. CDR1 is MGHDK, CDR2 SYGVNS, per germline. CDR3 region: CASSEGGETQYF. Written as DNA, the CDR3 is TGTGCCAGCAGTGAGGGGGGGGAGACCCAGTACTTC.

V gene TRBV19 combines with J gene TRBJ2-1; 13 bases line up with TRBD2. V dropped 7 bases and J dropped 7; count of bases not matched to a gene: 4. The CDR3 has 14 amino acids. Germline assignment: CDR1 LNHDA and CDR2 SQIVND (reference sequence). CDR3 loop: CASTTSGRQNEQFF. CDR3 nucleotides: TGTGCCAGTACGACTAGCGGGAGGCAAAATGAGCAGTTCTTC.

The V and J genes are TRBV15 and TRBJ2-2; D remains unclear. CDR1 and CDR2 (germline): LNHNV, YYDKDF (reference sequence). The ends were cut back, 6 bases at V and 6 bases at J, with 14 bases in the middle. This CDR3 comprises 14 residues. For the CDR3, the DNA is TGTGCCACCAGACTGCTCGGAGTTTCCGGGGAGCTGTTTTTT. It is translated as CATRLLGVSGELFF.

CDR3 in DNA: TGTGCCAGCAGCCCGACTAGCCACGAGCAGTTCTTC. Its protein product is CASSPTSHEQFF. The chain is built from TRBV2 and TRBJ2-1, with 7 nucleotides matching TRBD2. Germline V CDR1 and CDR2: SNHLY, FYNNEI. The V segment lost 6 bases and the J segment 10 bases; nucleotides outside the gene matches: 6. The CDR3 extends over 12 amino acids. Full variable domain (missing parts from reference TRBV2 and TRBJ2-1): EPEVTQTPSHQVTQMGQEVILRCVPISNHLYFYWYRQILGQKVEFLVSFYNNEISEKSEIFDDQFSVERPDGSNFTLKIRSTKLEDSAMYFCASSPTSHEQFFGPGTRLTVL.

This rearrangement joins TRBV2 to TRBJ2-1; 13 bases line up with TRBD2. Germline CDR1 SNHLY, CDR2 FYNNEI. V was pared by 6 bases and J by 4 bases, with 0 bases of the junction left unmatched. The CDR3 consists of 14 residues. CDR3 residues: CASRGLAGYNEQFF. The CDR3 coding sequence is TGTGCCAGCAGGGGACTAGCGGGGTACAATGAGCAGTTCTTC.

The chain employs TRBV28 and TRBJ2-7; the D gene is possibly TRBD2 (6 bases). The CDR3 is 13 amino acids. Trimming stripped 8 bases from V and 2 bases from J, with 13 bases between. Germline V gene sequence: CDR1 MDHEN, CDR2 SYDVKM. In DNA form, the CDR3 reads TGTGCCAGCGGAATAGCGGTACCCTACGAGCAGTACTTC. It codes for CASGIAVPYEQYF.

In regard to this clone: The junction shows a germline mismatch at one end, possibly a read error. The J gene is TRBJ2-6, the V gene TRBV30; possible D gene TRBD1, 5 bases. Per germline, CDR1 GTSNPN and CDR2 SVGIG (reference sequence). The CDR3 is 16 amino acids. This CDR3 reads CAWSSSPSSGANGLTF. CDR3 in DNA: TGTGCCTGGAGTTCCTCCCCGAGCTCTGGGGCCAACGGCCTGACTTTC.

The chain couples TRBV5-1 to TRBJ2-1; 7 nucleotides align to TRBD1. This CDR3 has 17 amino acids. With V trimmed by 3 bases and J by 1 base, 10 bases remained unmatched. Germline V gives CDR1 SGHRS, CDR2 YFSETQ. In nucleotides, the CDR3 is TGCGCCAGCAGCTCGGAACCGACAGGGATTTCCTACAATGAGCAGTTCTTC. Protein: CASSSEPTGISYNEQFF.

The V gene is TRBV6-5, the J gene TRBJ2-1, with D possibly matching TRBD2 (6 bases). The CDR3 length is 14 residues. V was clipped by 2 bases and J by 3 bases, with 8 bases between them. The germline V gene encodes CDR1 MNHEY and CDR2 SVGAGI. CDR3 bases: TGTGCCAGCAGTTACGGCGGGATCTACAATGAGCAGTTCTTC. Protein: CASSYGGIYNEQFF.

This sequence joins TRBV28 and TRBJ1-4, with D possibly TRBD1 on 5 matching bases. V lost 6 bases and J lost 5, with 13 bases in between. In germline, CDR1 is MDHEN, CDR2 SYDVKM. CDR3 size: 14 residues. The CDR3 region is CASSSGTVNEKLFF. CDR3 DNA sequence: TGTGCCAGCAGCAGCGGGACGGTCAATGAAAAACTGTTTTTT. The full variable domain, completed using reference TRBV28 and TRBJ1-4, is DVKVTQSSRYLVKRTGEKVFLECVQDMDHENMFWYRQDPGLGLRLIYFSYDVKMKEKGDIPEGYSVSREKKERFSLILESASTNQTSMYLCASSSGTVNEKLFFGSGTQLSVL.

Remarks on this clone: The germline gene is not matched at one end of the junction; a read error may be the cause. V and J are TRBV11-2 and TRBJ2-7; D may be TRBD1 (5 bases). The CDR3 contains 15 residues. Germline values: CDR1 SGHAT, CDR2 FQNNGV. The CDR3 nucleotides are TGTGCCAGCAGCGTAGACAGTTTAAACCCCAACGAGCAGTACTTC. It translates to CASSVDSLNPNEQYF.

The chain carries TRBV10-3 and TRBJ2-7; 7 bases are shared with TRBD2. V lost 3 bases, J lost 0 bases, and 8 bases stayed unmatched. The CDR3 sequence is 16 residues long. Germline V gene lookup returns CDR1 ENHRY and CDR2 SYGVKD. The CDR3 here is CAISERSGKSSYEQYF. CDR3 DNA sequence: TGTGCCATCAGTGAACGGAGCGGGAAGAGCTCCTACGAGCAGTACTTC.

This rearrangement joins TRBV7-9 to TRBJ2-3, with TRBD2 as a possible D gene (6 bases). The CDR3 runs to 15 residues. V was cut by 4 bases and J by 4 bases, with 15 bases left in between. In germline, CDR1 is SEHNR, CDR2 FQNEAQ (reference sequence). The CDR3 sequence is CASSWGDGAADTQYF. CDR3 coding DNA: TGTGCCAGCAGCTGGGGGGACGGGGCAGCAGATACGCAGTATTTT.

This clone was counted once. The chain combines TRBV5-1 with TRBJ1-3, with D unresolved. The CDR3 length is 15 residues. The V end was cut by 0 bases, the J end by 1 base, with 8 bases between. Germline lookup yields CDR1 SGHRS and CDR2 YFSETQ. The CDR3 DNA follows: TGCGCCAGCAGCTTGGAGGGAGAATCTGGAAACACCATATATTTT. Translation gives CASSLEGESGNTIYF.

The chain employs TRBV5-1 and TRBJ2-1, with 11 bases fitting TRBD2. The CDR3 length is 15 residues. The germline V gene encodes CDR1 SGHRS and CDR2 YFSETQ. V was clipped by 4 bases and J by 5 bases; unmatched bases: 5. The CDR3 sequence is CASSRGLAVNNEQFF. The CDR3 coding sequence is TGCGCCAGCAGCCGGGGACTAGCGGTTAACAATGAGCAGTTCTTC.

The chain joins TRBV5-1 to TRBJ1-1; TRBD1 might be the D (6 bases). The CDR3 totals 13 residues. Germline CDR1 reads SGHRS; CDR2 reads YFSETQ. V was shortened by 1 base and J by 6 bases, with 10 bases between the two germline ends. CDR3 in amino acids: CASSLNRAPEAFF. CDR3 sequence (DNA): TGCGCCAGCAGCTTGAACAGGGCCCCTGAAGCTTTCTTT.

The sample holds a few counts of this clone. The CDR3 here is CASSVPRGRGNEQFF. The CDR3 DNA sequence: TGTGCCAGCAGTGTTCCCAGGGGCAGGGGCAATGAGCAGTTCTTC. The chain links TRBV25-1 to TRBJ2-1; weak D call: TRBD1 (6 bases). CDR1 is MGHDK, CDR2 SYGVNS, per germline. This CDR3 is 15 amino acids long. Trimming took 4 bases from V and 6 from J, leaving 16 bases between them.